This TCR beta chain was identified during a study of OX40 agonist ivuxolimab in advanced cancers. Clones were sequenced by immunoSEQ multiplex PCR, and TCRdb holds only the in-frame ones, with some missing. The table lists roughly 44,000 clones, approximately 80% of them singletons. The CDR3 is 13 residues long. Per germline, CDR1 SGDLS and CDR2 YYNGEE. This chain connects TRBV9 to TRBJ2-5; perhaps TRBD2 as D (5 bases). The DNA end is more similar to TRBJ2-7, so the J call may be wrong. The TCR comes from an adult with an advanced solid tumor such as melanoma, head and neck, liver or kidney cancer. The material was CD4+ or CD8+ T cells sorted from blood, obtained in a trial of the OX40 agonist ivuxolimab. CDR3 sequence: CASSVSGTYEQYF. The CDR3 DNA reads TGTGCCAGCAGCGTAAGCGGAACCTACGAGCAGTACTTC.